The source of this TCR beta chain is a study of blood T cell repertoires in COVID-19. Study-wide background: Whether acute or convalescent, the COVID-19 samples came from the United States, Italy and Spain.

Profiled with immunoSEQ multiplex PCR; TCRdb holds only in-frame clones, not every one. The data hold about 200,000 clones, with about 88% observed a single time. Germline V gene data show CDR1 as KGHSY and CDR2 as FQNENV. V shed 0 bases and J 11 bases; nucleotides not matched to a gene: 5. The CDR3 extends over 15 amino acids. The TCR sequence derives from a man aged 45 to 65 with COVID-19, enrolled during active disease. Material for sequencing was peripheral blood. This chain joins TRBV16 and TRBJ1-6; 9 bases line up with TRBD1. The CDR3 DNA reads as TGTGCCAGCAGCCAATCGGACAGGGGCCGTCCACCCCTCCACTTT. The encoded protein is CASSQSDRGRPPLHF.